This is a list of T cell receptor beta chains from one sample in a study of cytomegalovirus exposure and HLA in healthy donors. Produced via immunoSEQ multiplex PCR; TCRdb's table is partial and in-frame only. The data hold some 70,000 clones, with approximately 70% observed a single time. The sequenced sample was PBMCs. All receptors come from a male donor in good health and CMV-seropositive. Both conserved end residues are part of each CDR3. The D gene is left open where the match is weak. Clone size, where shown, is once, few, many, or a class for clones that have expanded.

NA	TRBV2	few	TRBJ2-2	TGTGCCAGCAGTGAAATAAGGAGTACCGGGGAGCTGTTTTTT	CASSEIRSTGELFF
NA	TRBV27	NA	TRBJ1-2	TGTGCCAGCAGTTTATTTGGTCCAGGGAGGGAAGACGGCTACACCTTC	CASSLFGPGREDGYTF
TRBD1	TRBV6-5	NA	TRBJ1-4	TGTGCCAGCCGACAGGGAGGTGAAAAACTGTTTTTT	CASRQGGEKLFF
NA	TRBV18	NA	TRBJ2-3	TGTGCCAGCTCACCGGAGGGAGATACGCAGTATTTT	CASSPEGDTQYF
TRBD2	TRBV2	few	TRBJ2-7	TGTGCCAGCAGCTCCTTCCGGGGGGACCTCCCCTACGAGCAGTACTTC	CASSSFRGDLPYEQYF
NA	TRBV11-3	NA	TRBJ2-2	TGTGCCAGCAGCTTAGAAAGCCAGTCGGGGTCCGGGGAGCTGTTTTTT	CASSLESQSGSGELFF
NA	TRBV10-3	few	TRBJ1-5	TGTGCCATCAGGGGGGGGAATCAGCCCCAGCATTTT	CAIRGGNQPQHF
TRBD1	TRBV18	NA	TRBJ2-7	TGTGCCAGCTCACCCTCGGGACAGGGGGCTTTAGCGGGAGAGGGCGAGCAGTACTTC	CASSPSGQGALAGEGEQYF
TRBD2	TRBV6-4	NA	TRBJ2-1	TGTGCCACTACTTTCCCGGGACTAGCGGGGGTGAGGACCTACAATGAGCAGTTCTTC	CATTFPGLAGVRTYNEQFF
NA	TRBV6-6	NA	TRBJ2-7	TGTGCCAGCAGTTACGATCAGGGACTCTCCTACGAGCAGTACTTC	CASSYDQGLSYEQYF
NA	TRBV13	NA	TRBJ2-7	TGTGCCAGCAGCCACCGGGGGGCAGGGAGATCCTACGGGCAGTACTTC	CASSHRGAGRSYGQYF
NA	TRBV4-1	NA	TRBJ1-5	TGCGCCAGCAGCCAAGAGACAGGCAATCAGCCCCAGCATTTT	CASSQETGNQPQHF
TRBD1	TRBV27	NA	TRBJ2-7	TGTGCCAGCAGTTTATCGGGACAGGGGGCTCCCTACGAGCAGTACTTC	CASSLSGQGAPYEQYF
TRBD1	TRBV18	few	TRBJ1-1	TGTGCCAGCTCACCACCGGGACAGGGGACGTTGAACACTGAAGCTTTCTTT	CASSPPGQGTLNTEAFF
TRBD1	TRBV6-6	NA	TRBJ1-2	TGTGCCAGCAGTTATACACAGGGGCGCAACTATGGCTACACCTTC	CASSYTQGRNYGYTF
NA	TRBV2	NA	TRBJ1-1	TGTGCCAGCAGTGTCCGAGTGGACACTGAAGCTTTCTTT	CASSVRVDTEAFF
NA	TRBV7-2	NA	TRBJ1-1	TGTGCCAGCCGACTCCAGGGATCCACTGAAGCTTTCTTT	CASRLQGSTEAFF
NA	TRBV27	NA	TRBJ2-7	TGTGCCACCTCCGCAGCAGCGAGCTCCTACGAGCAGTACTTC	CATSAAASSYEQYF
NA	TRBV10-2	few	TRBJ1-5	TGCGCCAGCAGTCGCTACTTCGGGGATGATCAGCCCCAGCATTTT	CASSRYFGDDQPQHF
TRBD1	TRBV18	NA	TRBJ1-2	TGTGCCAGCTCACCTGGGACAGTTAACTATGGCTACACCTTC	CASSPGTVNYGYTF
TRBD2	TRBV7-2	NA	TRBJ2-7	TGTGCCAGCAGCTTCCAGCGGGAGGGTGGGTTCGAGCAGTACTTC	CASSFQREGGFEQYF
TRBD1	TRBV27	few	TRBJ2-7	TGTGCCAGCAGTCTCCGGGACAGGTCCCCCTACGAGCAGTACTTC	CASSLRDRSPYEQYF
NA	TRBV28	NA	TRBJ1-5	TGTGCCAGCAGTCCGTTTAACAATCAGCCCCAGCATTTT	CASSPFNNQPQHF